This TCR beta chain originates from a study of blood T cell repertoires in COVID-19. Study background: In each case, the material was cDNA or gDNA derived from T cells, B-cell-depleted T cells, or PBMCs.

Original processing methods: Reference gene primer amplification yielded estimated nucleated cell counts. Data came from immunoSEQ multiplex PCR; TCRdb stores just in-frame clones and leaves some out. D and trimming come from the DNA, and the V and J calls and clone size come from that table. The sample shows 100,000 to 150,000 clones, approximately 85% of them seen only once. CDR1 MNHEY and CDR2 SVGEGT come from the germline V gene. V was pared by 0 bases and J by 8 bases, with 16 bases between. CDR3 length: 15 amino acids. The chain combines TRBV6-2 or TRBV6-3 with TRBJ1-2, with unresolved D. The origin of this receptor is a human donor in a cohort sampled during active COVID-19. Source material: peripheral blood. CDR3 amino acids: CASSYSEGNLRGYTF. CDR3 nucleotide sequence: TGTGCCAGCAGTTACTCAGAGGGAAATCTACGGGGCTACACCTTC.